This T cell receptor (beta chain) was profiled in a study of control samples from healthy donors and cancer patients. Profiled with immunoSEQ multiplex PCR; TCRdb holds only in-frame clones, not every one. The sample lists approximately 97,000 clones; around 88% were seen once. The CDR3 contains 15 residues. Between the trimmed V and J ends, which lost 4 bases and 0 bases, there was a span of 14 bases. Germline loops: CDR1 SGHKS, CDR2 YYEKEE (reference sequence). Sequencing was done on a sample of blood. V is TRBV5-5 and J is TRBJ2-7, with D possibly matching TRBD1 (6 bases). This sequence was found in a man younger than 45 in good health. CDR3 loop: CASSIALQGSYEQYF. Here the CDR3 DNA reads TGTGCCAGCAGCATAGCTTTACAGGGCTCCTACGAGCAGTACTTC.